This T cell receptor (beta chain) was sequenced in a study of cytomegalovirus exposure and HLA in healthy donors (dated 2017 in TCRdb). For the study in its entirety: According to a later analysis, the 110 or so validation repertoires were produced on the same platform as the 700 or so repertoires of the first cohort. The study combined high-throughput TCR immunosequencing, statistical association of individual TCRs with disease status, and machine learning to predict cytomegalovirus infection status. Along with the roughly 610-subject first cohort, a separate validation cohort of some 130 different subjects was used. The aim of the study was to test whether cataloging public T cell receptors could identify signatures of past pathogen exposure.

This clone showed up just a few times. The target of this receptor is not known. Base qualities are not recorded, but no much larger clone differs from it by a single base. Library preparation was by the immunoSEQ multiplex PCR assay. The published analysis was carried out like this. A statistical classification framework was built to diagnose cytomegalovirus status from the catalog of TCR beta chain sequences. TCRdb took this table from immuneACCESS and kept in-frame rearrangements with V and J called. Such tables lack part of the clones; where checked against another copy, unresolved V genes explain under half of the gap, and the rest is unexplained. V, J and clone size derive from that table, while D and trimming were established from the DNA sequence. The sample table records some 98,000 clones; about 90% of these occur just once. The top ten clones comprise around 6% of the sample. From the cysteine through the phenylalanine, the CDR3 covers 18 amino acids. Of all the DNA, just the CDR3 is kept, 54 bases in frame from base 1. The junction shows trimming of 3 bases on V and 1 base on J, and the gene matches do not reach 12 bases of it. The germline V gene encodes CDR1 SEHNR and CDR2 FQNEAQ (reference sequence).

Separate from the roughly 700-subject first cohort, the validation cohort of roughly 120 subjects was the group to which the donors belonged. The study at large found these results: Across donors, most TCR sequences were observed very rarely, whereas some public TCRs were present in many individuals. In a later analysis, TCRs clustered in the first cohort were found to also tend to co-occur in the 120 validation repertoires, with 90% to 95% of cluster scores above 0. The classifier was reported to diagnose cytomegalovirus status with high specificity and sensitivity in both the original and validation cohorts. According to the authors, the approach could potentially be generalized to other disease states and immunological phenotypes. Three of the identified cytomegalovirus-associated TCR beta chains were confirmed in vitro to be specific for cytomegalovirus antigens. A total of roughly 160 TCR beta chains were listed by the study as associated with cytomegalovirus. A later analysis lacked HLA typing for the validation cohort, so it scored co-occurrence in that cohort across all 120 or so repertoires.

The sequenced sample consisted of PBMCs. The chain employs TRBV7-9 and TRBJ1-5; 7 middle bases align to TRBD1. This TCR derives from a man between 18 and 35 years old in good health and CMV-seropositive. The CDR3 corresponds to CASSFRHPDRVSNQPQHF. The sequenced DNA is TGTGCCAGCAGCTTCCGACACCCTGACAGGGTGAGCAATCAGCCCCAGCATTTT.